The source of this T cell receptor (beta chain) is a study of OX40 agonist ivuxolimab in advanced cancers. Study-wide background: Dose-escalation patients suffered from hepatocellular carcinoma, melanoma, renal cell or head and neck cancer. The mean age was about 57 years, ranging from about 23 to 79, with around four fifths of participants male.

Some clones are missing from TCRdb's copy, which holds only in-frame ones; the method was immunoSEQ multiplex PCR. Of over 40,000 clones listed, 88% were seen once; the top ten hold around 3.5%. A remark on this clone: Its antigen remains unknown.

This CDR3 region has 13 residues. Germline CDR1 SGHTA, CDR2 FQGNSA. V gave up 3 bases and J gave up 0 bases, with 6 bases separating them. Regarding the study as a whole: The average count of expanded clones was higher among CD8+ T cells than among CD4+.

The specimen comprised CD4+ or CD8+ T cells sorted from blood, sampled in a trial of the OX40 agonist ivuxolimab. V gene TRBV7-2 combines with J gene TRBJ2-7; D gene unclear. The source is an adult with an advanced solid tumor such as melanoma, head and neck, liver or kidney cancer. The CDR3 spells CASSFTVSYEQYF. As DNA, the CDR3 is TGTGCCAGCAGCTTTACAGTCTCCTACGAGCAGTACTTC.